This TCR beta chain appears in the sequencing data of a study of blood T cells in healthy people across ages. Study results and caveats: The study found more naive CD4+ cells and higher diversity in long-lived than aged donors. Because sorting was not performed, PBMCs prevented conclusive naive versus antigen-experienced comparison.

The V gene's germline CDR1 is DFQATT and CDR2 SNEGSKA (reference sequence). Trimming removed 6 bases at V and 4 bases at J, with 15 bases between. The length of the CDR3 is 13 residues. With a J-beta primer mix and a sample-barcoded 5' primer, a second PCR ran about 7 to 12 cycles. Through a template-switch adaptor with 12 random nucleotides, each cDNA molecule received a tag. TCRdb ran MiXCR on the 5' RACE reads and lists one entry per CDR3 protein. The data contain around 1,100,000 distinct CDR3 sequences, approximately 38% of them singletons. Isolation of PBMCs gave at least 6.5 million cells per sample. With regard to this clonotype: As yet, its antigen is unknown.

The TCR sequence derives from a man younger than 30 in good health. Sequenced sample: blood. The V call is TRBV20-1, the J call TRBJ1-2; maybe TRBD1 (5 bases). Here the CDR3 DNA reads TGCAGTGCCATAAGAACAGGACTCTATGGCTACACCTTC. It yields the protein CSAIRTGLYGYTF.